This is a list of T cell receptor beta chains from one sample in a study of blood T cell repertoires in COVID-19. The method was immunoSEQ multiplex PCR; TCRdb's version includes in-frame clones alone and lacks a portion of them. The table lists some 130,000 clones, approximately 84% of them singletons. The sample consisted of peripheral blood. These receptors were taken from a man between 65 and 79 years old with acute or convalescent COVID-19. CDR3s leave out the opening cysteine and the closing phenylalanine or tryptophan. The D gene is left open where the match is weak. Only part of the rows carry a size: once, few, many, or a class if the clone is expanded.

j_gene: TRBJ1-2
abundance: NA
v_gene: TRBV19
d_gene: TRBD1
CDR3aa: ASSFGQAGNGYT

j_gene: TRBJ1-5
abundance: few
v_gene: TRBV5-8
d_gene: NA
CDR3aa: ASSAGIARPQH

j_gene: TRBJ1-3
abundance: NA
v_gene: TRBV2
d_gene: NA
CDR3aa: ASSFYPGNTIY

j_gene: TRBJ2-4
abundance: NA
v_gene: TRBV4-1
d_gene: TRBD2
CDR3aa: ASSHPLAGIAKNIQY

j_gene: TRBJ1-2
abundance: few
v_gene: TRBV10-1
d_gene: NA
CDR3aa: ASSESSRGGYT

j_gene: TRBJ1-1
abundance: NA
v_gene: TRBV7-2
d_gene: TRBD1
CDR3aa: ASSARQGGSTEAF

j_gene: TRBJ2-3
abundance: NA
v_gene: TRBV6-6
d_gene: NA
CDR3aa: ASAKYTDTQY

j_gene: TRBJ1-5
abundance: few
v_gene: TRBV30
d_gene: NA
CDR3aa: AWAERGNQPQH

j_gene: TRBJ1-6
abundance: NA
v_gene: TRBV5-1
d_gene: TRBD1
CDR3aa: ASSRGQGNNSPLH

j_gene: TRBJ1-4
abundance: NA
v_gene: TRBV23-1
d_gene: TRBD1
CDR3aa: ARIQGAGEKLF

j_gene: TRBJ2-7
abundance: NA
v_gene: TRBV10-2
d_gene: NA
CDR3aa: ASRIGFSLAPRDSYEQY

j_gene: TRBJ1-5
abundance: NA
v_gene: TRBV18
d_gene: NA
CDR3aa: ASSDTYNQPQH

j_gene: TRBJ1-2
abundance: NA
v_gene: TRBV18
d_gene: NA
CDR3aa: ASSPITGQGYT

j_gene: TRBJ1-6
abundance: NA
v_gene: TRBV11-2
d_gene: NA
CDR3aa: ASSLASSPLH

j_gene: TRBJ1-5
abundance: NA
v_gene: TRBV19
d_gene: TRBD1
CDR3aa: ASTIEGAGNQPQH

j_gene: TRBJ2-7
abundance: NA
v_gene: TRBV5-1
d_gene: TRBD2
CDR3aa: ASSWGLAGGPVEQY

j_gene: TRBJ2-7
abundance: NA
v_gene: TRBV7-9
d_gene: NA
CDR3aa: ASSPVYEQY

j_gene: TRBJ2-1
abundance: once
v_gene: TRBV5-4
d_gene: TRBD2
CDR3aa: ASSSPAGGQDEQF

j_gene: TRBJ1-1
abundance: NA
v_gene: TRBV29-1
d_gene: TRBD1
CDR3aa: SVGISGGAF

j_gene: TRBJ2-3
abundance: NA
v_gene: TRBV5-1
d_gene: TRBD2
CDR3aa: ASSKLAGGPWDTQY

j_gene: TRBJ2-1
abundance: NA
v_gene: TRBV6-5
d_gene: NA
CDR3aa: ASSSGTQNEQF

j_gene: TRBJ2-2
abundance: NA
v_gene: TRBV2
d_gene: NA
CDR3aa: ASSEARLGNTGELF

j_gene: TRBJ2-7
abundance: NA
v_gene: TRBV10-1
d_gene: NA
CDR3aa: ASSEDRTPEY

j_gene: TRBJ2-3
abundance: NA
v_gene: TRBV5-1
d_gene: TRBD2
CDR3aa: ASSLTSKDTQY

j_gene: TRBJ1-5
abundance: NA
v_gene: TRBV27
d_gene: NA
CDR3aa: ASSQRLNQPQH

j_gene: TRBJ2-2
abundance: NA
v_gene: TRBV7-7
d_gene: TRBD1
CDR3aa: ASSLSTGDTGELF

j_gene: TRBJ2-3
abundance: NA
v_gene: TRBV10-1
d_gene: NA
CDR3aa: ASSEAPTGTQY

j_gene: TRBJ1-4
abundance: few
v_gene: TRBV5-1
d_gene: NA
CDR3aa: ASSLTGATNEKLF

j_gene: TRBJ1-6
abundance: NA
v_gene: TRBV7-8
d_gene: NA
CDR3aa: ASSPGLIAGTYNSPLH

j_gene: TRBJ1-2
abundance: NA
v_gene: TRBV6-5
d_gene: TRBD1
CDR3aa: ASSLDRGHGYT

j_gene: TRBJ1-3
abundance: NA
v_gene: TRBV2
d_gene: NA
CDR3aa: ASSPQGTSGNTIY

j_gene: TRBJ2-7
abundance: NA
v_gene: TRBV5-1
d_gene: TRBD1
CDR3aa: ASSPTGNYEQY

j_gene: TRBJ1-5
abundance: NA
v_gene: TRBV19
d_gene: TRBD1
CDR3aa: ATEGRQGFSNQPQH

j_gene: TRBJ1-6
abundance: NA
v_gene: TRBV25-1
d_gene: NA
CDR3aa: ASSGTDHLSYNSPLH

j_gene: TRBJ2-1
abundance: NA
v_gene: TRBV10-3
d_gene: TRBD2
CDR3aa: AISRLADSSYNEQF

j_gene: TRBJ2-3
abundance: NA
v_gene: TRBV30
d_gene: NA
CDR3aa: AWSVWRGTDTQY

j_gene: TRBJ1-1
abundance: NA
v_gene: TRBV5-1
d_gene: NA
CDR3aa: ASSLVAGVHRNTEAF

j_gene: TRBJ1-2
abundance: NA
v_gene: TRBV25-1
d_gene: NA
CDR3aa: ASSESGQGHGYT

j_gene: TRBJ1-5
abundance: few
v_gene: TRBV19
d_gene: TRBD1
CDR3aa: ASSMGQGFGNQPQH

j_gene: TRBJ2-7
abundance: NA
v_gene: TRBV3-1/TRBV3-2
d_gene: TRBD1
CDR3aa: ASSQEGQGAYEQY

j_gene: TRBJ1-5
abundance: NA
v_gene: TRBV7-9
d_gene: NA
CDR3aa: ASSKGLVGNQPQH

j_gene: TRBJ1-1
abundance: NA
v_gene: TRBV10-1
d_gene: TRBD1
CDR3aa: ASSALGQAGTEAF

j_gene: TRBJ1-2
abundance: NA
v_gene: TRBV7-2
d_gene: TRBD1
CDR3aa: ASSFGPGQGGGYT

j_gene: TRBJ2-1
abundance: NA
v_gene: TRBV3-1/TRBV3-2
d_gene: TRBD1
CDR3aa: ASSQDPTGTGYNEQF

j_gene: TRBJ2-3
abundance: once
v_gene: TRBV19
d_gene: TRBD2
CDR3aa: ASSTSGGQDTQY